This TCR beta chain is from a study of cytomegalovirus exposure and HLA in healthy donors. The germline V gene encodes CDR1 SGHDT and CDR2 YYEEEE. The germline V and J ends were trimmed by 4 bases and 7 bases, with 11 bases remaining between them. The CDR3 spans 13 residues. Study outcomes and limitations: As was reported, the HLA-A and HLA-B alleles of most subjects were accurately predicted from TCR beta sequences. The authors later found most CMV-associated TCR beta chains appeared HLA-restricted. Highest at DRB1 and lowest at HLA-C, TCR association rates differed among HLA loci in a later analysis.

Both 60 Vbeta primers and 13 Jbeta primers went into the PCR. TCRdb's copy holds only in-frame clones and misses some; the assay was immunoSEQ multiplex PCR. This sample has some 99,000 clones, with just under 70% found just once. Note on this clone: Its antigen remains unknown.

What was sequenced was PBMCs. This rearrangement joins TRBV5-6 to TRBJ1-4; D is unresolved. This receptor was taken from a woman in her 70s in good health and CMV-seropositive. The CDR3 region has the DNA TGTGCCAGCAGCAGGAGGGAGGGTGAAAAACTGTTTTTT. It yields the protein CASSRREGEKLFF.